Listed below are T cell receptor beta chains from one sample, sequenced in a study of T cell repertoires in cytomegalovirus infection. TCRdb fed the reads into MiXCR, producing one record per CDR3 protein. The sample contains roughly 640,000 distinct CDR3 sequences, approximately 24% of which appear only once. Sequencing was carried out using CD8+ T cells from PBMCs. The receptor source for this set is a human donor in good health (CMV status not recorded). Some clones in this sample may be carry-over from other donors' samples. CDR3s include the opening cysteine and the closing phenylalanine or tryptophan. D genes are given only for firm matches. Not all rows give a size; the values are once, few, many and, for expanded clones, a class.

size: many; D: -; V: TRBV7-6; J: TRBJ2-1; DNA: TGTGCCAGCAGCTTAGGACATCGGGGCATCTACAATGAGCAGTTCTTC; CDR3: CASSLGHRGIYNEQFF
size: few; D: TRBD1; V: TRBV6-5; J: TRBJ1-2; DNA: TGTGCCAGCAGTCCTGACAGGGGGTTCAACTATGGCTACACCTTC; CDR3: CASSPDRGFNYGYTF
size: -; D: -; V: TRBV12-3/TRBV12-4; J: TRBJ2-3; DNA: TGTGCCAGCAGTTTTGGTTACACAGATACGCAGTATTTT; CDR3: CASSFGYTDTQYF
size: -; D: TRBD1; V: TRBV2; J: TRBJ2-7; DNA: TGTGCCAGCAGGGCGGACAGGCCCTACGAGCAGTACTTC; CDR3: CASRADRPYEQYF
size: few; D: -; V: TRBV6-6; J: TRBJ2-3; DNA: TGTGCCAGTCTGCCCCGGGGCGCCCGCTCCTTCACAGATACGCAGTATTTT; CDR3: CASLPRGARSFTDTQYF
size: few; D: -; V: TRBV20-1; J: TRBJ2-7; DNA: TGCAGTGCTAGAGATCGGGCGGGGGCCTCCTACGAGCAGTACTTC; CDR3: CSARDRAGASYEQYF
size: -; D: -; V: TRBV2; J: TRBJ2-4; DNA: TGTGCCAGCAGTGAATTTGTAGTTGGGACAACTTATGAGGAGGCCAAAAACATTCAGTACTTC; CDR3: CASSEFVVGTTYEEAKNIQYF
size: many; D: -; V: TRBV2; J: TRBJ1-6; DNA: TGTGCCAGCAGTGAACGCGGGGCAGGGAATTCACCCCTCCACTTT; CDR3: CASSERGAGNSPLHF
size: few; D: -; V: TRBV4-1; J: TRBJ2-4; DNA: TGCGCCAGCAGCCATAGGGAGACACAGGTCAAAAACATTCAGTACTTC; CDR3: CASSHRETQVKNIQYF
size: -; D: -; V: TRBV7-9; J: TRBJ2-1; DNA: TGTGCCACGGGACGGCGCTACAATGAGCAGTTCTTC; CDR3: CATGRRYNEQFF
size: many; D: TRBD2; V: TRBV7-2; J: TRBJ2-3; DNA: TGTGCCGAGAGGGCGGGGGGGCCAGATACGCAGTATTTT; CDR3: CAERAGGPDTQYF
size: many; D: -; V: TRBV7-7; J: TRBJ2-1; DNA: TGTGCTAGCAGCTTAGGTTTTACCTACAATGAGCAGTTCTTC; CDR3: CASSLGFTYNEQFF
size: few; D: -; V: TRBV28; J: TRBJ1-1; DNA: TGTGCCAGCTCGGTTCCCAGAGAGAGAGGGCTAGGGGGGCTTTTGAACACTGAAGCTTTCTTT; CDR3: CASSVPRERGLGGLLNTEAFF
size: many; D: -; V: TRBV7-8; J: TRBJ1-5; DNA: TGTGCCAGCAGCTTTAAAAGGACAAGCAATCAGCCCCAGCATTTT; CDR3: CASSFKRTSNQPQHF
size: -; D: -; V: TRBV25-1; J: TRBJ1-1; DNA: TGTGCCAGCAGTGAAATTGGGGTGATGAACACTGAAGCTTTCTTT; CDR3: CASSEIGVMNTEAFF
size: many; D: TRBD2; V: TRBV25-1; J: TRBJ2-1; DNA: TGTGCCAGCAGTGAATCTGGTAGCGGGGGGTACAATGAGCAGTTCTTC; CDR3: CASSESGSGGYNEQFF
size: -; D: TRBD1; V: TRBV6-1; J: TRBJ2-1; DNA: TGTGCCAGCAGTCAAACCTCGGACAGGGGGCTAAGGTTGTCGTACAATGAGCAGTTCTTC; CDR3: CASSQTSDRGLRLSYNEQFF